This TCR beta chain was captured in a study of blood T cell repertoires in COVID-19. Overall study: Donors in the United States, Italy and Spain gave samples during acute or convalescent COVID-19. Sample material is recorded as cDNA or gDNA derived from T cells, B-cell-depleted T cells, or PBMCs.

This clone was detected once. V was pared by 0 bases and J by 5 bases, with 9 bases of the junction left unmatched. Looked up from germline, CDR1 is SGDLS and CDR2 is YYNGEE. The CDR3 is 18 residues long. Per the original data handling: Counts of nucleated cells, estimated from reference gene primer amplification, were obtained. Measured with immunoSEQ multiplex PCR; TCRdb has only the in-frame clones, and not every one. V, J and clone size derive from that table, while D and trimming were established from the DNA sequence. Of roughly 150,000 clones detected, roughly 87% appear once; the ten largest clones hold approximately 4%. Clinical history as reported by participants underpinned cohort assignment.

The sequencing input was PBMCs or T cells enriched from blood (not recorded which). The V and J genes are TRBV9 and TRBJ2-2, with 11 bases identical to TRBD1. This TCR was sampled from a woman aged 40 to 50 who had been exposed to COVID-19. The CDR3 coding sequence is TGTGCCAGCAGCGTAGCTCCGGACAGGGGGCGTATTACCGGGGAGCTGTTTTTT. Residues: CASSVAPDRGRITGELFF.